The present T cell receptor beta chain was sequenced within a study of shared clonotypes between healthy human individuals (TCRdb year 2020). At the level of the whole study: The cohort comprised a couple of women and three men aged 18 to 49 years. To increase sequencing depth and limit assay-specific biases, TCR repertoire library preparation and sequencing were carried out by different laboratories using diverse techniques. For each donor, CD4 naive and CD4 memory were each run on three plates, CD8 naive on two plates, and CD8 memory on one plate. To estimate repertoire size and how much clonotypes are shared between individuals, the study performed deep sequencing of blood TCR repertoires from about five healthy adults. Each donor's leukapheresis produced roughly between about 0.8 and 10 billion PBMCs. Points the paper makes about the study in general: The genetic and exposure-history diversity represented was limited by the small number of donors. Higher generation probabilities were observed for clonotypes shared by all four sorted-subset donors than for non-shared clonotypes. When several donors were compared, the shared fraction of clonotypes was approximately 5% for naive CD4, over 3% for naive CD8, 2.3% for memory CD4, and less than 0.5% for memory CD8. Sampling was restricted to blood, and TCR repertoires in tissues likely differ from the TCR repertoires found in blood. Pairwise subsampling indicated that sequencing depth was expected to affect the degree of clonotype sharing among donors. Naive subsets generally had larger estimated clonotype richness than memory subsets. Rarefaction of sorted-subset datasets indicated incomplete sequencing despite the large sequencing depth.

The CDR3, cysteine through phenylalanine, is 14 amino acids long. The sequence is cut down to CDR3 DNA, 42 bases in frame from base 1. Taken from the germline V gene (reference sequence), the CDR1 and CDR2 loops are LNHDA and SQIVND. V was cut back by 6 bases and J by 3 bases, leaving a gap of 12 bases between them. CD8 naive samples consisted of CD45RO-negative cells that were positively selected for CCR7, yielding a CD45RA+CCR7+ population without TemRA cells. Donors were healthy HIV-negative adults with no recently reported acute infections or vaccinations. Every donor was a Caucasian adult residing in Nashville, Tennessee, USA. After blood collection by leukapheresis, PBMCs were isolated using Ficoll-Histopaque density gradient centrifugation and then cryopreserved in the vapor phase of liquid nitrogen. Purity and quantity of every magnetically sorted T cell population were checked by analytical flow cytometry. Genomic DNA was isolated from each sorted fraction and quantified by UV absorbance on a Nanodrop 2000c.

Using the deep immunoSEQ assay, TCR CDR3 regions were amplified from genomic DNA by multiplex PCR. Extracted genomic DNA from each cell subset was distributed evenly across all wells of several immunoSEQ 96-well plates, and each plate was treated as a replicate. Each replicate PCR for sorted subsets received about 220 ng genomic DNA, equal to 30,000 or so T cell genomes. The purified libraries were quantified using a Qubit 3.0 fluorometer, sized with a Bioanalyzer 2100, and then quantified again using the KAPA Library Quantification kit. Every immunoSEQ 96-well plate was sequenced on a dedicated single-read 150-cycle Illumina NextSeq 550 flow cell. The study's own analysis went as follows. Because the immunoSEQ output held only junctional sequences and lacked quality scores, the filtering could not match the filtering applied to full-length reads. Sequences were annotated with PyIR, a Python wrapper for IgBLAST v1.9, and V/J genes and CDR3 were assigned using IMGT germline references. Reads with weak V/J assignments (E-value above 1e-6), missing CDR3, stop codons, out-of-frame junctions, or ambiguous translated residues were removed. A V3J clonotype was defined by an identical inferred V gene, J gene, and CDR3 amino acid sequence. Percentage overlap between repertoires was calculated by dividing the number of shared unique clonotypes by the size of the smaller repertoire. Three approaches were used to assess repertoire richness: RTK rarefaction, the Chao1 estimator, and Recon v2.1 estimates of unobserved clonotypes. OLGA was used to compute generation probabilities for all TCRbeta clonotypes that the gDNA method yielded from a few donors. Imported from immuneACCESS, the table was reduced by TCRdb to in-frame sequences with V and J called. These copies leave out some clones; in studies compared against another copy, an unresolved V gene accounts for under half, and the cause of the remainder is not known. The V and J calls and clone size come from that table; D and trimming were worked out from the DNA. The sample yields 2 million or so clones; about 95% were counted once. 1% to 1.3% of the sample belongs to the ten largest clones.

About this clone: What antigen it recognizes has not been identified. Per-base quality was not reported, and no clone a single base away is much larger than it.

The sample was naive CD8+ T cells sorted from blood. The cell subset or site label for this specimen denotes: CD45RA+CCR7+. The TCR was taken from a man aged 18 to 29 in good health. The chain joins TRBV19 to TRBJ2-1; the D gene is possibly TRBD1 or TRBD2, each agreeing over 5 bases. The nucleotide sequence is TGTGCCAGTAGAATGAGGGACCACTACAATGAGCAGTTCTTC. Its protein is CASRMRDHYNEQFF. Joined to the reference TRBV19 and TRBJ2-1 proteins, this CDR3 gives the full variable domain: DGGITQSPKYLFRKEGQNVTLSCEQNLNHDAMYWYRQDPGQGLRLIYYSQIVNDFQKGDIAEGYSVSREKKESFPLTVTSAQKNPTAFYLCASRMRDHYNEQFFGPGTRLTVL.